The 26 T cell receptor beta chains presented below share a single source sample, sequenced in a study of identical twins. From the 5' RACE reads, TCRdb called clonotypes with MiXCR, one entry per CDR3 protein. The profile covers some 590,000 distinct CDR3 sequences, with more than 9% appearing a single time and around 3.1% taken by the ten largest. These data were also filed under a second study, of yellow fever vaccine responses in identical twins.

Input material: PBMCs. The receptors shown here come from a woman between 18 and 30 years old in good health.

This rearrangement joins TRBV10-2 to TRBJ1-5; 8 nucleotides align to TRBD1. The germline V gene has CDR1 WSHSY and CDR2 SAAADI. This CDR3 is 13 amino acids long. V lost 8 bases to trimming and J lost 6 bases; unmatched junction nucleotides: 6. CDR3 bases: TGCGCCAGCGAACCCGACAGGGGTCAGCCCCAGCATTTT. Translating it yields CASEPDRGQPQHF.

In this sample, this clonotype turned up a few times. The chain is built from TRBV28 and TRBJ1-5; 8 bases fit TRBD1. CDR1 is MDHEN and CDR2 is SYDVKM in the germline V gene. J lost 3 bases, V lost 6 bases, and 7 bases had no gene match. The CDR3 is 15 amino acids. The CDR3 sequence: CASRTGDRVNQPQHF. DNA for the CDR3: TGTGCCAGCAGGACAGGGGATAGAGTCAATCAGCCCCAGCATTTT.

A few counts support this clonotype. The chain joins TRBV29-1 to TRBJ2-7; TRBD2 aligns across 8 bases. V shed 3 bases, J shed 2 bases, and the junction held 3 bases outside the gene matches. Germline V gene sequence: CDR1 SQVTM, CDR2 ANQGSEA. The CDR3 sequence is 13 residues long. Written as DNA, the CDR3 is TGCAGCGTTGAGCGGGGGGCCCCCTACGAGCAGTACTTC. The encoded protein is CSVERGAPYEQYF.

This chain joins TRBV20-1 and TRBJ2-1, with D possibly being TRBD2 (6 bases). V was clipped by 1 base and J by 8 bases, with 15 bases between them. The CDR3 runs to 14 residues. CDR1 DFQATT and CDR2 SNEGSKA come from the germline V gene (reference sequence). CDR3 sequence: CSARANGSRDEQFF. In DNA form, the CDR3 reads TGCAGTGCTAGAGCCAACGGGAGCCGCGATGAGCAGTTCTTC.

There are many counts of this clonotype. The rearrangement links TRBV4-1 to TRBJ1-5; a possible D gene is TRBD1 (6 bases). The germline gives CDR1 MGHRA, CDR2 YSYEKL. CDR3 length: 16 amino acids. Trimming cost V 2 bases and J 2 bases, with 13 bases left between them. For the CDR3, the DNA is TGCGCCAGCAGCCAATACAGGGATCCTGGCAATCAGCCCCAGCATTTT. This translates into CASSQYRDPGNQPQHF.

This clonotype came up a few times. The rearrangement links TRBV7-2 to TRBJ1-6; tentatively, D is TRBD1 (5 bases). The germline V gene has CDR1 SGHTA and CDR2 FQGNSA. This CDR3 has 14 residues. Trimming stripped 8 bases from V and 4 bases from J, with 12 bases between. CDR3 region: CASAQGDYNSPLHF. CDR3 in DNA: TGTGCCAGCGCCCAGGGAGATTATAATTCACCCCTCCACTTT.

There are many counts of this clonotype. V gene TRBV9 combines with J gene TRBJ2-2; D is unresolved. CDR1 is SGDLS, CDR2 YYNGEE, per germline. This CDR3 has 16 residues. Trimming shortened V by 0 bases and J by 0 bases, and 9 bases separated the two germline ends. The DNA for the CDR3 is TGTGCCAGCAGCGTAGTAGTATCAGCGAACACCGGGGAGCTGTTTTTT. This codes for CASSVVVSANTGELFF.

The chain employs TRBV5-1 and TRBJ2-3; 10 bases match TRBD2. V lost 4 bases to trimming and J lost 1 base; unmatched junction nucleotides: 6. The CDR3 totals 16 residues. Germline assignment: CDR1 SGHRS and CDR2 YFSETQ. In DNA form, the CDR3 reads TGCGCCAGCAGCCCGCTAGCGGGAGCTGGCACAGATACGCAGTATTTT. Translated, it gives CASSPLAGAGTDTQYF.

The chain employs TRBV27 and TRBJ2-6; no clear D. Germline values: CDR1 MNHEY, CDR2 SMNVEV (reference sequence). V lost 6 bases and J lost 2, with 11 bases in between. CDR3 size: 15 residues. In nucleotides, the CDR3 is TGTGCCAGCAGCCACCTTGGGGCTGGGGCCAACGTCCTGACTTTC. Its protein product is CASSHLGAGANVLTF.

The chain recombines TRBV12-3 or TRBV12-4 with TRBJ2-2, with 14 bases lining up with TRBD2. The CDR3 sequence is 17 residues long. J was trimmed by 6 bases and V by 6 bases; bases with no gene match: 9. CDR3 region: CASSLTSGGALAGELFF. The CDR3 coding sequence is TGTGCCAGCAGCCTGACTAGCGGGGGGGCCTTGGCCGGGGAGCTGTTTTTT.

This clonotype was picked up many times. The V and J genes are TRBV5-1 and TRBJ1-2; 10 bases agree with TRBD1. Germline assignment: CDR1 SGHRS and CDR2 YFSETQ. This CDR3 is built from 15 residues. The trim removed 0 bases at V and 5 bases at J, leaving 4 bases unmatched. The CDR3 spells CASSLGTGGDYGYTF. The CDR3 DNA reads TGCGCCAGCAGCTTGGGGACAGGGGGAGATTATGGCTACACCTTC.

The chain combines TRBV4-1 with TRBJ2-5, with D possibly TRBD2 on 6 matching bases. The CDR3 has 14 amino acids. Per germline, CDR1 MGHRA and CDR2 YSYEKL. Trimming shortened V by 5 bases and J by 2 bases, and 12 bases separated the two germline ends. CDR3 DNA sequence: TGCGCCAGCAGCTGGGGGGAGATACAAGAGACCCAGTACTTC. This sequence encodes CASSWGEIQETQYF.

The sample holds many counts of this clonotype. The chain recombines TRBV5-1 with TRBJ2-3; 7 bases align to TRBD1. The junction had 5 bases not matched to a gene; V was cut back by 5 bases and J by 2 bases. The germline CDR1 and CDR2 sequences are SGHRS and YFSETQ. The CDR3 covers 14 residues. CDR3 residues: CASRRGTATDTQYF. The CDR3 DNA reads TGCGCCAGCAGAAGAGGGACAGCCACAGATACGCAGTATTTT. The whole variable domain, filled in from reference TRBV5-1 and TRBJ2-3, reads KAGVTQTPRYLIKTRGQQVTLSCSPISGHRSVSWYQQTPGQGLQFLFEYFSETQRNKGNFPGRFSGRQFSNSRSEMNVSTLELGDSALYLCASRRGTATDTQYFGPGTRLTVL.

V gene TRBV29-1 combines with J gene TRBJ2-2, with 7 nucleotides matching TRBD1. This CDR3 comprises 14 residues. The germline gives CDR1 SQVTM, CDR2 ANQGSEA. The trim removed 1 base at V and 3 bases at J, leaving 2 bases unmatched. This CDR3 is CSVEVGQYTGELFF. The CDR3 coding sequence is TGCAGCGTTGAAGTGGGACAGTACACCGGGGAGCTGTTTTTT.

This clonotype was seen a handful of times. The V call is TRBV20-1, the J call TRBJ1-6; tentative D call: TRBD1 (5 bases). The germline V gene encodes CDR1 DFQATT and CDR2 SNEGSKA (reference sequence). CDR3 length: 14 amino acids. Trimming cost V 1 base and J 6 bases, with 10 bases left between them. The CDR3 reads CSARVREGNSPLHF. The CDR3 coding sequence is TGCAGTGCTAGAGTCAGGGAGGGTAATTCACCCCTCCACTTT.

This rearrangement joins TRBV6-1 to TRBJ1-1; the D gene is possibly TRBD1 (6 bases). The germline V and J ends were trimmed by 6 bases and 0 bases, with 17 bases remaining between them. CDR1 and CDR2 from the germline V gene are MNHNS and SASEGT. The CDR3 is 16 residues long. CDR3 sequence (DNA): TGTGCCAGCAGACATCTACTTGGGGGCATGAACACTGAAGCTTTCTTT. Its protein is CASRHLLGGMNTEAFF.

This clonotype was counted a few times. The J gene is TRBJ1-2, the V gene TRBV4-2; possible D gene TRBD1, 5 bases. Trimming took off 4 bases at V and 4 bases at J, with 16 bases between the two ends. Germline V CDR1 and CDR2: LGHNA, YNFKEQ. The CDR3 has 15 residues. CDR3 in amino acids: CASSRGAGFGYGYTF. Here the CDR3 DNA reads TGTGCCAGCAGCCGTGGGGCGGGTTTCGGCTATGGCTACACCTTC.

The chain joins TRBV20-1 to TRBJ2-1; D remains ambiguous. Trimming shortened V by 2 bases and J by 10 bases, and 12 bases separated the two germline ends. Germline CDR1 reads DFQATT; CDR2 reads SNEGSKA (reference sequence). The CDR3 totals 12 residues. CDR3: CSARPGGREQFF. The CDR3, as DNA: TGCAGTGCTAGACCGGGCGGACGGGAGCAGTTCTTC.

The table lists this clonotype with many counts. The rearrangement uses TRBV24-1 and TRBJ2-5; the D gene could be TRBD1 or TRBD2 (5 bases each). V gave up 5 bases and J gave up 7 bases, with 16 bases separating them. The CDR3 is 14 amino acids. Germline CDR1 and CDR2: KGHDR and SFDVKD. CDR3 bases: TGTGCCACCAGTGGTACAGAGTATGGGGGGACCCAGTACTTC. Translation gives CATSGTEYGGTQYF.

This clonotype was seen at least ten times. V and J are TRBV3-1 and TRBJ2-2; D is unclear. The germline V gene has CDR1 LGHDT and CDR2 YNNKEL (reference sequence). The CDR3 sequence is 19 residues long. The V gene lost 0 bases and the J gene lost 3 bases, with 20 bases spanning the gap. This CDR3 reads CASSQDIPLTGTYTGELFF. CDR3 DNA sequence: TGTGCCAGCAGCCAAGATATACCCTTAACCGGAACTTACACCGGGGAGCTGTTTTTT.

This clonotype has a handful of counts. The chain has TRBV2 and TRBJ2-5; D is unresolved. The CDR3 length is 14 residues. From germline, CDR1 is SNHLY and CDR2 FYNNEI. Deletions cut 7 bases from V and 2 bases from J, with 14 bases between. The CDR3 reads CASIQVPEQETQYF. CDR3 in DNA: TGTGCCAGCATCCAGGTCCCAGAGCAAGAGACCCAGTACTTC.

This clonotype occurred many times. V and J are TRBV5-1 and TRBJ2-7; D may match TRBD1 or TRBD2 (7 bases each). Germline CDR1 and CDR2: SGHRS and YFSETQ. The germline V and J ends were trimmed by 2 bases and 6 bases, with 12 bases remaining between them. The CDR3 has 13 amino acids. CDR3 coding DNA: TGCGCCAGCAGCTTAATCAGGGGGGGCGAGCAGTACTTC. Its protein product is CASSLIRGGEQYF. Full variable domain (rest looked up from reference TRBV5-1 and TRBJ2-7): KAGVTQTPRYLIKTRGQQVTLSCSPISGHRSVSWYQQTPGQGLQFLFEYFSETQRNKGNFPGRFSGRQFSNSRSEMNVSTLELGDSALYLCASSLIRGGEQYFGPGTRLTVT.

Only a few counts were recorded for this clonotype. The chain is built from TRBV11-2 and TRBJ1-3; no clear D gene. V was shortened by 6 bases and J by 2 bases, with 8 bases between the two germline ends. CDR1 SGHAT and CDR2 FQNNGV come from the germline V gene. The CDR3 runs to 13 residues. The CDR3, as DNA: TGTGCCAGCAGAGGCACAGCTGGAAACACCATATATTTT. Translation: CASRGTAGNTIYF.

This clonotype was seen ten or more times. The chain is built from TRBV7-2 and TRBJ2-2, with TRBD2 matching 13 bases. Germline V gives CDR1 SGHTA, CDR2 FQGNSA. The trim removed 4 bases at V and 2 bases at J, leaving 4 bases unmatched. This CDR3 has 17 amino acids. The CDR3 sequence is CASSSRLAGGNTGELFF. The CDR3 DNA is TGTGCCAGCAGCTCAAGACTAGCGGGGGGAAACACCGGGGAGCTGTTTTTT.

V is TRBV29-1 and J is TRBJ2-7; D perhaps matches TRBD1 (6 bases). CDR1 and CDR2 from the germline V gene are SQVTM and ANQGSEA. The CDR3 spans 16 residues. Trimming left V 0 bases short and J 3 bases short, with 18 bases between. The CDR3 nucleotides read TGCAGCGTTGAAGAGCGCTCAGGGGCAATTCGCTACGAGCAGTACTTC. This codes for CSVEERSGAIRYEQYF.

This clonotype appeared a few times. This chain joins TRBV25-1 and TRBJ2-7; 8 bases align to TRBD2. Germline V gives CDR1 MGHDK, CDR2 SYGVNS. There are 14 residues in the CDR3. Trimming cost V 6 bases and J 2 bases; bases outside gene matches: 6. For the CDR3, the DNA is TGTGCCAGCAGGGGGATAGCGGGGACCTACGAGCAGTACTTC. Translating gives CASRGIAGTYEQYF.